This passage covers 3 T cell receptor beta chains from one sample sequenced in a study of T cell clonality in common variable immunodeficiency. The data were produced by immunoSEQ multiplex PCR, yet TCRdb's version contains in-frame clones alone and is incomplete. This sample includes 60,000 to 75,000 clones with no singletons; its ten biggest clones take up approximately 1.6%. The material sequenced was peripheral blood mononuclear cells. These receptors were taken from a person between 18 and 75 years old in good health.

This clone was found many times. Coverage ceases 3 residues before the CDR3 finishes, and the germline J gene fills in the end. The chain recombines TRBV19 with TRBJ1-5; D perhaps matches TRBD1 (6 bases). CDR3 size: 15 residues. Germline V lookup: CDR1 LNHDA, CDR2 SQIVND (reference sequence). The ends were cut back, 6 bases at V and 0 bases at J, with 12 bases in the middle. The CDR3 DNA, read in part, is TGTGCCAGTAGCCCGACAGGTTATAGCAATCAGCCC. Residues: CASSPTGYSNQP. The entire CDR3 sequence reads CASSPTGYSNQPQHF.

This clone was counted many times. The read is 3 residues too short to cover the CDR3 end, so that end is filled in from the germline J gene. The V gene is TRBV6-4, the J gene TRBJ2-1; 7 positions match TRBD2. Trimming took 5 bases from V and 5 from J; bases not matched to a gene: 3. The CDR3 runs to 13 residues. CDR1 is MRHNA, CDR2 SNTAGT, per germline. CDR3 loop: CASSSGNDNEQFF. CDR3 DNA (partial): TGTGCCAGCAGTAGCGGGAACGACAATGAG.

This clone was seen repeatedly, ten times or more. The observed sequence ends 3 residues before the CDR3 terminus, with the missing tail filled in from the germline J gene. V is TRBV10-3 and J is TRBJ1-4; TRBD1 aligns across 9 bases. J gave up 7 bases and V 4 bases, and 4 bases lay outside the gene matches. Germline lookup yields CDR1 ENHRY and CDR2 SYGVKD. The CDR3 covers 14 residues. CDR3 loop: CAISGGTGTEKLFF. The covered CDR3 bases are TGTGCCATCAGTGGGGGGACAGGGACTGAAAAA.